This T cell receptor beta chain was profiled in a study of T-cell reconstitution after alpha-beta-depleted transplantation in children. Germline V gives CDR1 WNHNN, CDR2 SYGVQD (reference sequence). J was trimmed by 8 bases and V by 3 bases; bases with no gene match: 8. CDR3 size: 14 residues. Study-level points and caveats: Expanded clones from the graft, numbering several hundred, reportedly supplied alpha-beta T cells about two months after transplant. The main origin of T-cell counts and diversity one year after transplant was newly produced T cells. The study traced high day-60 TCRbeta diversity in some patients to surviving recipient T cells and thymic progenitors.

Unique molecular identifiers were built into the TCRbeta library. TCRdb redid the calling of the PCR reads with MiXCR, one entry per CDR3 protein. The sample records roughly 180,000 distinct CDR3 sequences, around 10% being singletons. This clonotype was seen many times. Its target is unknown. The chain employs TRBV10-1 and TRBJ2-3; 7 nucleotides line up with TRBD2. The input for sequencing was PBMCs, taken before TCRalphabeta/CD19-depleted stem cell transplant. This receptor was obtained from a boy aged 2-15 years with acute myeloid leukemia, due to receive a stem cell transplant. CDR3 residues: CASSEGLAVATQYF. CDR3 nucleotides: TGCGCCAGCAGTGAAGGCCTAGCGGTAGCTACGCAGTATTTT.